The entry that follows covers one TCR beta chain sequence. The antigen is undetermined. The entry originates in a study of T cell responses to AZD1222 COVID-19 vaccine. Clones were sequenced by immunoSEQ multiplex PCR, and TCRdb holds only the in-frame ones, with some missing. Of more than 100,000 clones listed, approximately 88% are singletons. Overall study results and limits: Only a handful of people who got AZD1222 tested seropositive at baseline.

Specimen: peripheral blood, collected on day 0 of AZD1222 vaccination. The TCR was taken from an adult in good health.

The CDR3 nucleotides read TGTGCCAGCAGTTCGGGGAATAATTCACCCCTCCACTTT. This gives the protein CASSSGNNSPLHF. V usage is TRBV7-3 and J usage is TRBJ1-6; D is uncertain. V dropped 6 bases and J dropped 5 bases, with 8 bases sitting between them. This CDR3 has 13 residues. From germline, CDR1 is SGHTA and CDR2 FQGTGA.